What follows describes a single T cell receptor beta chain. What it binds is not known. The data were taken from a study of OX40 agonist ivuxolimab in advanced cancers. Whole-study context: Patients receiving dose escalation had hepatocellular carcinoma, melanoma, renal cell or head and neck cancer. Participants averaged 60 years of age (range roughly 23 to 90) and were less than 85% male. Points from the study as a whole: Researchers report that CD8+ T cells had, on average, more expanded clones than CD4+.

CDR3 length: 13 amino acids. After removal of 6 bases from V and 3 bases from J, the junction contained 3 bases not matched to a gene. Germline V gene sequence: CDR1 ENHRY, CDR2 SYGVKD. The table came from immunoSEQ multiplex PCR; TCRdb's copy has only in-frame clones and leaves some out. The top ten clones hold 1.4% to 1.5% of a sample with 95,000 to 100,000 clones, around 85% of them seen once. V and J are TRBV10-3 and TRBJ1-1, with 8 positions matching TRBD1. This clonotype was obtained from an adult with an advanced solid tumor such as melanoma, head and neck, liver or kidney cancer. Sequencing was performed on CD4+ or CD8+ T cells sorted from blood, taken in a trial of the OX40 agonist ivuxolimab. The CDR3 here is CAISRQGHTEAFF. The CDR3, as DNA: TGTGCCATCAGCAGACAGGGGCACACTGAAGCTTTCTTT.